Below are 14 T cell receptor beta chains sequenced from a single sample in a study of CD8+ T cells in alopecia areata. RNA was isolated and reverse transcribed to cDNA, the sequencing template. Using immunoSEQ multiplex PCR, the repertoire was profiled, and TCRdb retains in-frame clones only, with some absent. Among about 92,000 clones, around 44% were seen once, and the ten largest hold more than 15%. Stated treatment: oral pan-JAK inhibitor, 5-10 mg twice daily. The specimen comprised CD8+ T cells sorted from blood, sampled at week 24, from a patient treated with tofacitinib. These TCRs come from a human donor with alopecia areata.

The V call is TRBV7-6, the J call TRBJ1-5; TRBD1 is a possible D gene (5 bases). Trimming removed 5 bases from V and 4 bases from J, with 12 bases in between. The CDR3 loop spans 14 amino acids. Germline V gene lookup returns CDR1 SGHVS and CDR2 FNYEAQ. The CDR3: CASSLGTDNQPQHF. The CDR3 region has the DNA TGTGCCAGCAGCCTCGGGACGGATAATCAGCCCCAGCATTTT. The variable domain in full, completed from reference TRBV7-6 and TRBJ1-5, reads GAGVSQSPRYKVTKRGQDVALRCDPISGHVSLYWYRQALGQGPEFLTYFNYEAQQDKSGLPNDRFSAERPEGSISTLTIQRTEQRDSAMYRCASSLGTDNQPQHFGDGTRLSIL.

This chain links TRBV4-1 with TRBJ2-7; D possibly uses TRBD1 or TRBD2 (5 bases each). Germline assignment: CDR1 MGHRA and CDR2 YSYEKL. CDR3 length equals 15 residues. V dropped 1 base and J dropped 0 bases, with 10 bases sitting between them. CDR3: CASSQVRDGSYEQYF. The CDR3 region has the DNA TGCGCCAGCAGCCAAGTTAGGGACGGCTCCTACGAGCAGTACTTC.

The chain joins TRBV2 to TRBJ2-3, with 7 bases aligning to TRBD2. J was trimmed by 4 bases and V by 11 bases; bases with no gene match: 21. CDR1 is SNHLY and CDR2 is FYNNEI in the germline V gene. There are 17 residues in the CDR3. In DNA, the CDR3 is TGTGCCTCGGGGGGTGGGGTTAGAACCCCTACGGCAGATACGCAGTATTTT. This translates into CASGGGVRTPTADTQYF.

The chain carries TRBV15 and TRBJ2-1; D uncertain. The V gene's germline CDR1 is LNHNV and CDR2 YYDKDF (reference sequence). With 8 bases removed from V and 7 bases from J, the gap between germline ends came to 15 bases. This CDR3 is built from 13 residues. The CDR3 DNA follows: TGTGCCACCCTCTCTAGGGCTACGAATGAGCAGTTCTTC. Protein: CATLSRATNEQFF. The full variable domain, with the rest looked up from reference TRBV15 and TRBJ2-1, is DAMVIQNPRYQVTQFGKPVTLSCSQTLNHNVMYWYQQKSSQAPKLLFHYYDKDFNNEADTPDNFQSRRPNTSFCFLDIRSPGLGDTAMYLCATLSRATNEQFFGPGTRLTVL.

This clone has more than one count but fewer than ten. The rearrangement joins TRBV4-3 to TRBJ2-1; no clear D. CDR3 size: 13 residues. The germline V gene has CDR1 LGHNA and CDR2 YSLEER. Trimming cost V 0 bases and J 6 bases, with 6 bases left between them. The CDR3 region is CASSQEIPNEQFF. DNA for the CDR3: TGCGCCAGCAGCCAAGAGATCCCCAATGAGCAGTTCTTC.

The CDR3 here is CSVEKRREGPVYNEQFF. The CDR3 region has the DNA TGCAGCGTTGAAAAGCGACGGGAGGGCCCTGTCTACAATGAGCAGTTCTTC. The V call is TRBV29-1, the J call TRBJ2-1; TRBD2 matches at 8 bases. V gave up 2 bases and J gave up 3 bases; unmatched junction bases: 12. The CDR3 spans 17 residues. In germline, CDR1 is SQVTM, CDR2 ANQGSEA.

This clone turned up a few times. The V call is TRBV29-1, the J call TRBJ2-1; weak D call: TRBD2 (5 bases). The V gene's germline CDR1 is SQVTM and CDR2 ANQGSEA. The CDR3 is 16 residues long. Trimming removed 1 base from V and 1 base from J, with 14 bases in between. The CDR3 reads CSVEVAPEGSYNEQFF. DNA of the CDR3: TGCAGCGTTGAAGTGGCGCCAGAGGGTTCCTACAATGAGCAGTTCTTC.

The table lists this clone with a few counts. This rearrangement joins TRBV4-3 to TRBJ2-2, with D perhaps TRBD2 (6 bases). Trimming removed 1 base from V and 2 bases from J, with 11 bases in between. The CDR3 totals 16 residues. Looked up from germline, CDR1 is LGHNA and CDR2 is YSLEER. CDR3 nucleotides: TGCGCCAGCAGCCAAGGTACGGGACTTAACACCGGGGAGCTGTTTTTT. This codes for CASSQGTGLNTGELFF.

This clone was counted a few times. Here the CDR3 DNA reads TGTGCCAGCAGTTTAGGCTACGAGCAGTACTTC. Its translation: CASSLGYEQYF. The genes are TRBV27 and TRBJ2-7; no definite D call. Per germline, CDR1 MNHEY and CDR2 SMNVEV (reference sequence). This CDR3 is 11 amino acids long. The V end lost 2 bases, the J end lost 3 bases, and 2 bases lay between the germline ends.

The chain couples TRBV4-1 to TRBJ1-1; a weak D match, TRBD1 (6 bases). Trimming left V 1 base short and J 4 bases short, with 10 bases between. Germline CDR1 MGHRA, CDR2 YSYEKL. The length of the CDR3 is 14 residues. CDR3 loop: CASSQVGGTTEAFF. Written as DNA, the CDR3 is TGCGCCAGCAGCCAAGTAGGGGGGACCACTGAAGCTTTCTTT.

The chain is built from TRBV4-1 and TRBJ2-3; D unresolved. CDR1 is MGHRA and CDR2 is YSYEKL in the germline V gene. The CDR3 is made up of 13 amino acids. The V gene lost 4 bases and the J gene lost 4 bases, with 9 bases spanning the gap. CDR3 nucleotides: TGCGCCAGCAGCCTGGGAAACCCAGATACGCAGTATTTT. Protein sequence: CASSLGNPDTQYF.

V usage is TRBV4-1 and J usage is TRBJ2-7; possible D gene TRBD1, 6 bases. This CDR3 comprises 15 residues. Trimming removed 1 base at V and 5 bases at J, with 15 bases between. Germline V CDR1 and CDR2: MGHRA, YSYEKL. The CDR3: CASSQGSRGFDEQYF. In nucleotides, the CDR3 is TGCGCCAGCAGCCAAGGGTCCAGGGGTTTCGACGAGCAGTACTTC.

The chain employs TRBV7-9 and TRBJ2-5, with D possibly TRBD2 on 5 matching bases. The germline V gene has CDR1 SEHNR and CDR2 FQNEAQ (reference sequence). The CDR3 is 16 residues long. V lost 1 base and J 5 bases, leaving 17 bases between the germline ends. The CDR3 reads CASSLVLTGTGETQYF. The CDR3 DNA is TGTGCCAGCAGCTTAGTCCTAACGGGAACCGGGGAGACCCAGTACTTC.

This clone was recorded a few times. CDR3 nucleotide sequence: TGTGCCAGCAGTTTCGGGGGAGGGTATCCCGAGCAGTACTTC. Protein: CASSFGGGYPEQYF. The V gene is TRBV28, the J gene TRBJ2-7, with TRBD2 identical over 7 bases. Germline V CDR1 and CDR2: MDHEN, SYDVKM. This CDR3 is 14 amino acids long. The V segment lost 3 bases and the J segment 6 bases; nucleotides outside the gene matches: 8.